The source of this T cell receptor (beta chain) is a study of PD-L1 blockade in urothelial cancer. Study-level points and caveats: Durable-benefit patients had greater expansion of tumor-associated blood clones at 3 weeks.

As regards this clone: Its antigen is still unknown.

Profiled with immunoSEQ multiplex PCR; TCRdb holds only in-frame clones, not every one. Here the sample spans around 45,000 clones, 88% being singletons. The receptor comes from a woman in her fifties or sixties with urothelial cancer. The specimen comprised PBMCs, sampled around atezolizumab (anti-PD-L1) treatment.

The chain's CDR3 is CASSYSFGDDYGYTF. The CDR3 DNA follows: TGTGCCAGCAGTTACTCGTTTGGAGACGACTATGGCTACACCTTC. J is TRBJ1-2 and V is TRBV6-6; D ambiguous. Trimming pared 0 bases from V and 3 bases from J, leaving 11 bases between. The length of the CDR3 is 15 residues. In germline, CDR1 is MNHNY, CDR2 SVGAGI (reference sequence).